Described below is a single T cell receptor beta chain sequence and its context. The antigen is undetermined. The sample is drawn from a study of T cell repertoires in cytomegalovirus infection. Overall study: The authors relied on CMV epitopes, both recently identified HLA-C-restricted and well-studied HLA-B-restricted. Public TCR beta signatures were indicative of both CMV infection and a matching HLA type.

The study's findings and limits: Dominating the ex vivo response were TCR beta clonotypes that were CMV-specific and HLA-C-restricted.

There are 15 residues in the CDR3. The trim removed 4 bases at V and 6 bases at J, leaving 7 bases unmatched. CDR1 SGHKS and CDR2 YYEKEE come from the germline V gene (reference sequence). In TCRdb, the reads were re-called with MiXCR into one record per CDR3 protein. The table shows 450,000 to 650,000 distinct CDR3 sequences, with roughly 43% occurring only once. The TCR comes from a human donor in good health (CMV status not recorded). Some clones in this sample may be carry-over from other donors' samples. The chain links TRBV5-5 to TRBJ2-1, with 10 bases matching TRBD2. Source: cultured PBMCs, taken from culture after CMV antigen stimulation. Here the CDR3 reads CASSRSGGFGNEQFF. CDR3 DNA sequence: TGTGCCAGCAGCCGTAGCGGGGGGTTTGGCAATGAGCAGTTCTTC.